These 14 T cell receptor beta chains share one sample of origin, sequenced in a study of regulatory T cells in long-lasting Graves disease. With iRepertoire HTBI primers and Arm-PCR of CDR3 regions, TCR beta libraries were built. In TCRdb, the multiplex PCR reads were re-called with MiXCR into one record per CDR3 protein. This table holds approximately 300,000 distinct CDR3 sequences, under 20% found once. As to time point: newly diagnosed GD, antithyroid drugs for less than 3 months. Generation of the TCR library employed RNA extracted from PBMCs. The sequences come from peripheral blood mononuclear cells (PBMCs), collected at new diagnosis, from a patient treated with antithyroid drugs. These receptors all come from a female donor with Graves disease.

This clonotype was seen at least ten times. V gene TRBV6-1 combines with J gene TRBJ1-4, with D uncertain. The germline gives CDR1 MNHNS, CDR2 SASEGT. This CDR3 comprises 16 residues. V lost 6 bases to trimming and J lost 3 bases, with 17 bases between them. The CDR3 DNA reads TGTGCCAGCAGAGCTACCCCCGACGGTTCTAATGAAAAACTGTTTTTT. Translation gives CASRATPDGSNEKLFF.

The CDR3 DNA is TGCAGTGCTCCCTATCTAGCGGGGCGGGCGGCCCAGTACTTC. Translating it yields CSAPYLAGRAAQYF. This chain joins TRBV20-1 and TRBJ2-5, with 9 nucleotides matching TRBD2. The CDR3 runs to 14 residues. CDR1 is DFQATT and CDR2 is SNEGSKA in the germline V gene (reference sequence). Trimming at V came to 5 bases and at J to 9 bases, leaving 13 bases not matched to a gene.

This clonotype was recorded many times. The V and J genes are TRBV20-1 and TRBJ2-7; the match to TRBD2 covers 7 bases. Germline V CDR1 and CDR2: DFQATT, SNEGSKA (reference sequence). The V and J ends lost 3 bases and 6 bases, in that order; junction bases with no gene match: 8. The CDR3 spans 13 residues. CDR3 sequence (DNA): TGCAGTGCTAGGCGTGGGAGGGCCTCCGAGCAGTACTTC. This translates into CSARRGRASEQYF.

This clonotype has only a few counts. CDR3 DNA sequence: TGTGCCAGCAGGCATACACGTTATGGCTACACCTTC. Its protein is CASRHTRYGYTF. This chain connects TRBV27 to TRBJ1-2; no firm D call. Germline V lookup: CDR1 MNHEY, CDR2 SMNVEV (reference sequence). The CDR3 spans 12 residues. With 6 bases removed from V and 5 bases from J, the gap between germline ends came to 10 bases.

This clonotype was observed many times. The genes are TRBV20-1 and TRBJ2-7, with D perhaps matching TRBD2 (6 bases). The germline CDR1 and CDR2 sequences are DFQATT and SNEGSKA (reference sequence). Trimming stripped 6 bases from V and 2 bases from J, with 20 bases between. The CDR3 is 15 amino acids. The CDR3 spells CSARDHLGGAYEQYF. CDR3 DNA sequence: TGCAGTGCCAGGGATCACCTGGGGGGAGCCTACGAGCAGTACTTC.

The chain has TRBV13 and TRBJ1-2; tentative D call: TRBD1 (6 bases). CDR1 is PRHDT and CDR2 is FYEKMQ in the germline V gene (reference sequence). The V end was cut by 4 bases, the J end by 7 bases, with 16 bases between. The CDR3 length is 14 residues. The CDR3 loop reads CASSSGPRGGGYTF. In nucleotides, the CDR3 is TGTGCCAGCAGCTCCGGACCGAGGGGGGGTGGCTACACCTTC.

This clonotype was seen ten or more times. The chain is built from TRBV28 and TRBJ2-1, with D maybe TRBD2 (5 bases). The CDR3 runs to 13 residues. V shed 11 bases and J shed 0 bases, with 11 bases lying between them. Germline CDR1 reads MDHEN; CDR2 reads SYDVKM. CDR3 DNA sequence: TGTGCCTCCGGGGTTAGCTCCTACAATGAGCAGTTCTTC. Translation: CASGVSSYNEQFF.

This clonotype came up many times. CDR3 sequence (DNA): TGTGCCAGCAGTCCGAGAGGACAGGGAAACACCGGGGAGCTGTTTTTT. As protein: CASSPRGQGNTGELFF. The chain uses TRBV27 and TRBJ2-2, with 8 bases that match TRBD1. This CDR3 is 16 amino acids long. The germline V gene has CDR1 MNHEY and CDR2 SMNVEV (reference sequence). V lost 5 bases to trimming and J lost 2 bases; unmatched junction nucleotides: 7.

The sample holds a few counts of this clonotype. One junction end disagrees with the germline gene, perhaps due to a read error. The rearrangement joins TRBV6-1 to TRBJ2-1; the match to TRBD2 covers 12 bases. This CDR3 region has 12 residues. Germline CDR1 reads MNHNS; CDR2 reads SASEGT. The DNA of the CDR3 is TGTGCCAGCAGCCCCGGCGGGACTAGCGGGCCCTTC. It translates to CASSPGGTSGPF.

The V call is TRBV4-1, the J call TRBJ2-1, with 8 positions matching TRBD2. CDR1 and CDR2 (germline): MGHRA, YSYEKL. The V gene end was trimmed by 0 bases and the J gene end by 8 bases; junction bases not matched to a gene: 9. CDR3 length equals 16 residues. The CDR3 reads CASSQEETGGLDEQFF. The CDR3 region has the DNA TGCGCCAGCAGCCAAGAAGAAACGGGAGGGCTCGATGAGCAGTTCTTC.

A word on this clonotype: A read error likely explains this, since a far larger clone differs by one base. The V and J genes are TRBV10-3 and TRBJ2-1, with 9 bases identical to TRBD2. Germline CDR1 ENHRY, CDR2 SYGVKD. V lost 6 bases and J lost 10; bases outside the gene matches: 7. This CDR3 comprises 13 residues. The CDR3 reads CAIRTGTSYEQFF. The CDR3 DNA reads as TGTGCCATCAGGACCGGGACTAGCTACGAGCAGTTCTTC.

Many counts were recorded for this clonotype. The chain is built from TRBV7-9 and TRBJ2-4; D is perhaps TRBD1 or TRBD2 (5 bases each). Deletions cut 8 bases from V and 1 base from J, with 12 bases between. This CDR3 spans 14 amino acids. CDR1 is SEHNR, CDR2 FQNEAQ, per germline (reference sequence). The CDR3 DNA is TGTGCCAGCGAGCGAGGGGATGCCAAAAACATTCAGTACTTC. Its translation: CASERGDAKNIQYF.

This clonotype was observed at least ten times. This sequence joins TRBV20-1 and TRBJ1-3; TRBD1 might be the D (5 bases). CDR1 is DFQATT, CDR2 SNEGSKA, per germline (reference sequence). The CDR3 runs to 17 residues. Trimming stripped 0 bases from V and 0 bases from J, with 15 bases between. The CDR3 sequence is CSARDPGDRHSGNTIYF. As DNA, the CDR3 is TGCAGTGCTAGAGACCCGGGAGACAGACACTCTGGAAACACCATATATTTT.

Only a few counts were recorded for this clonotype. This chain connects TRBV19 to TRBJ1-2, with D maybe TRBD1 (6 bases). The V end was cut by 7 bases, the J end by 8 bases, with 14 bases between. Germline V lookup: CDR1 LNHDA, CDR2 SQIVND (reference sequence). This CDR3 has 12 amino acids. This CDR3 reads CASNDQGQGYTF. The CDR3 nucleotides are TGTGCCAGTAACGACCAGGGGCAAGGCTACACCTTC. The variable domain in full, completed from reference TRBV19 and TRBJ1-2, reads DGGITQSPKYLFRKEGQNVTLSCEQNLNHDAMYWYRQDPGQGLRLIYYSQIVNDFQKGDIAEGYSVSREKKESFPLTVTSAQKNPTAFYLCASNDQGQGYTFGSGTRLTVV.